These 13 T cell receptor beta chains were all obtained from the same sample, sequenced in a study of regulatory T cells in long-lasting Graves disease (dated by TCRdb to the early 2020s). The library was obtained by multiplex PCR. The sequencer was an Illumina HiSeq 4000. TCR beta libraries were built with iRepertoire HTBI primers and Arm-PCR amplification of CDR3 regions. Starting from the raw public reads, TCRdb applied fastp trimming at Q25, assembled clones with MiXCR and retained in-frame beta chains. When rows share a CDR3 protein, they turn into one entry using the most common DNA and genes. This sample holds about 420,000 distinct CDR3 sequences; around 15% were observed only once. In total, the top ten clones hold 23% of the sample. Explained via the paper, the time point label denotes: newly diagnosed GD, antithyroid drugs for less than 3 months. For both TCR sequencing and RNA sequencing, RNA was extracted from PBMCs using TRIzol.

These data also featured in a second study, about T cells in Graves' hyperthyroidism and ophthalmopathy.

The specimen was peripheral blood mononuclear cells (PBMCs), collected at new diagnosis, from a patient treated with antithyroid drugs. Receptor source: a woman younger than 35 with Graves disease. Donor details come from another sample of the same person, matched by shared clones.

On this clonotype: A read error is possible here, since a much larger clone lies one base away. The rearrangement uses TRBV30 and TRBJ1-3; possibly TRBD1 for D (5 bases). The germline V gene has CDR1 GTSNPN and CDR2 SVGIG (reference sequence). This CDR3 spans 12 amino acids. As DNA, the CDR3 is TGTGCCTGGAGTGTAAGGGGAAACACCACATATTTT. Protein product: CAWSVRGNTTYF.

This clonotype was observed at least ten times. The chain uses TRBV2 and TRBJ2-1; TRBD2 agrees at 9 bases. CDR3 length: 14 residues. Germline CDR1 reads SNHLY; CDR2 reads FYNNEI. V gave up 7 bases and J gave up 1 base; unmatched junction bases: 2. CDR3 amino acids: CASKLAGSYNEQFF. CDR3 bases: TGTGCCAGCAAGCTAGCGGGATCCTACAATGAGCAGTTCTTC.

This clonotype was seen ten or more times. J is TRBJ2-2 and V is TRBV29-1; 14 bases are shared with TRBD2. CDR3 length: 17 amino acids. Germline-derived CDR1 and CDR2 are SQVTM and ANQGSEA. Losses at the gene ends were 3 bases for V and 4 bases for J; bases not matched to a gene: 7. The CDR3 loop is CSVDDRLAGGSTGELFF. Here the CDR3 DNA reads TGCAGCGTTGACGACCGACTAGCGGGAGGGAGCACCGGGGAGCTGTTTTTT.

This clonotype was detected many times. CDR3 in amino acids: CATITRSGRAQNTQYF. The CDR3 DNA is TGTGCCACAATTACCAGAAGCGGGAGGGCCCAAAATACGCAGTATTTT. This sequence joins TRBV28 and TRBJ2-3, with 10 bases identical to TRBD2. V lost 10 bases and J lost 7; bases outside the gene matches: 17. CDR1 and CDR2 (germline): MDHEN, SYDVKM. This CDR3 contains 16 residues.

This clonotype appeared many times. CDR3 in DNA: TGTGCCAGCAGCTTATCCGGTAGAAGGAGCACAGATACGCAGTATTTT. This translates into CASSLSGRRSTDTQYF. The rearrangement joins TRBV13 to TRBJ2-3; no reliable D call. This CDR3 has 16 residues. CDR1 and CDR2 from the germline V gene are PRHDT and FYEKMQ (reference sequence). Trimming stripped 2 bases from V and 0 bases from J, with 12 bases between.

The chain has TRBV2 and TRBJ1-6; D unresolved. Trimming cost V 4 bases and J 1 base, with 8 bases left between them. This CDR3 is built from 15 residues. CDR1 SNHLY and CDR2 FYNNEI come from the germline V gene. The CDR3 sequence is CASSALRSYNSPLHF. Here the CDR3 DNA reads TGTGCCAGCAGTGCCCTCAGGTCCTATAATTCACCCCTCCACTTT.

In this sample, this clonotype turned up many times. The chain has TRBV12-3 or TRBV12-4 and TRBJ1-2; D is unresolved. The V end was cut by 5 bases, the J end by 4 bases, with 8 bases between. The CDR3 is 12 amino acids. This CDR3 is CASSLDVYGYTF. The CDR3 nucleotides read TGTGCCAGCAGTCTGGACGTCTATGGCTACACCTTC.

There are many counts of this clonotype. The V and J genes are TRBV7-2 and TRBJ2-1; no clear D. With 1 base removed from V and 7 bases from J, the gap between germline ends came to 20 bases. Germline V lookup: CDR1 SGHTA, CDR2 FQGNSA. The CDR3 covers 17 residues. CDR3 sequence: CASSLGPTRSTRNEQFF. The CDR3, as DNA: TGTGCCAGCAGCTTAGGCCCTACTCGGAGCACCAGGAATGAGCAGTTCTTC.

This clonotype was observed at least ten times. The V gene is TRBV7-2, the J gene TRBJ2-3; 10 positions agree with TRBD2. This CDR3 comprises 16 residues. Trimming removed 0 bases from V and 3 bases from J; junction bases left unmatched: 3. Germline V CDR1 and CDR2: SGHTA, FQGNSA. The CDR3 DNA reads as TGTGCCAGCAGCTTAGCACCGACTAGCGGGACAGATACGCAGTATTTT. Protein product: CASSLAPTSGTDTQYF. The full variable domain, with the rest looked up from reference TRBV7-2 and TRBJ2-3, is GAGVSQSPSNKVTEKGKDVELRCDPISGHTALYWYRQSLGQGLEFLIYFQGNSAPDKSGLPSDRFSAERTGGSVSTLTIQRTQQEDSAVYLCASSLAPTSGTDTQYFGPGTRLTVL.

This clonotype was counted ten times or more. The chain joins TRBV3-1 to TRBJ2-7, with D perhaps given as TRBD1 or TRBD2 (5 bases each). V lost 1 base, J lost 9 bases, and 13 bases lay in between. This CDR3 region has 13 residues. The germline V gene has CDR1 LGHDT and CDR2 YNNKEL (reference sequence). As DNA, the CDR3 is TGTGCCAGCAGCCAAGTACTAGGCAGGGCGCAGTACTTC. Translating it yields CASSQVLGRAQYF.

This clonotype was counted only a few times. The V and J genes are TRBV12-3 or TRBV12-4 and TRBJ2-5, with D uncertain. Trimming removed 5 bases at V and 0 bases at J, with 10 bases between. CDR3 length equals 14 residues. The CDR3 sequence is CASSRPDNQETQYF. DNA of the CDR3: TGTGCCAGCAGTCGCCCCGACAACCAAGAGACCCAGTACTTC.

The sample holds many counts of this clonotype. This chain joins TRBV6-5 and TRBJ2-7, with D maybe TRBD1 (5 bases). The V gene lost 3 bases and the J gene lost 0 bases, with 12 bases spanning the gap. Germline assignment: CDR1 MNHEY and CDR2 SVGAGI. There are 15 residues in the CDR3. The CDR3 DNA reads as TGTGCCAGCAGTTATGGGGCAGGAGACTCCTACGAGCAGTACTTC. Protein: CASSYGAGDSYEQYF.

The sample holds many counts of this clonotype. The chain links TRBV24-1 to TRBJ2-1; D unclear. Trimming pared 4 bases from V and 0 bases from J, leaving 9 bases between. Germline V gene sequence: CDR1 KGHDR, CDR2 SFDVKD. This CDR3 region has 15 residues. The CDR3 here is CATSEGRSSYNEQFF. The DNA of the CDR3 is TGTGCCACCAGTGAAGGACGGAGCTCCTACAATGAGCAGTTCTTC.